This T cell receptor beta chain stems from a study of shared clonotypes between healthy human individuals. Study results and limitations: Apart from blood, nothing was sampled; tissue repertoires likely differ. The donor pool, a small one, limited the genetic and exposure-history diversity represented.

Profiled with immunoSEQ multiplex PCR; TCRdb holds only in-frame clones, not every one. The sample consists of about 2.3 million clones, 85% to 95% of them appearing once. Germline V gene data show CDR1 as MNHNS and CDR2 as SASEGT. Germline trimming cut 5 bases from V and 4 bases from J; bases unmatched to any gene: 4. There are 13 residues in the CDR3. This clone is a singleton in its sample. Its antigen is currently unknown. Sequencing input: naive CD4+ T cells from PBMCs. Subset indicated: CD45RA+ positively selected. The chain combines TRBV6-1 with TRBJ2-7; 8 bases fit TRBD1. The sequence derives from a man younger than 30 in good health. Some clones in this sample may be carry-over from other donors' samples. CDR3 in DNA: TGTGCCAGCAGTAGGGACAGGTTTTACGAGCAGTACTTC. This codes for CASSRDRFYEQYF.